The source of this T cell receptor (beta chain) is a study of blood T cell repertoires in COVID-19. Study-level background: Specimens from acute and convalescent COVID-19 originated in the United States, Italy and Spain.

Method: immunoSEQ multiplex PCR; TCRdb's copy keeps in-frame clones and lacks some. The table lists some 270,000 clones, about four fifths of them singletons. The CDR3 totals 15 residues. With V trimmed by 4 bases and J by 6 bases, 7 bases remained unmatched. Germline V lookup: CDR1 SGHAT, CDR2 FQNNGV. This sequence was found in a man aged 50-60 years who had recovered from COVID-19. Sample: PBMCs or T cells enriched from blood (not recorded which). The V and J genes are TRBV11-2 and TRBJ2-2, with TRBD1 identical over 8 bases. In DNA form, the CDR3 reads TGTGCCAGCAGCTCCTCGGACAGGGCTCCCGGGGAGCTGTTTTTT. Its protein product is CASSSSDRAPGELFF.